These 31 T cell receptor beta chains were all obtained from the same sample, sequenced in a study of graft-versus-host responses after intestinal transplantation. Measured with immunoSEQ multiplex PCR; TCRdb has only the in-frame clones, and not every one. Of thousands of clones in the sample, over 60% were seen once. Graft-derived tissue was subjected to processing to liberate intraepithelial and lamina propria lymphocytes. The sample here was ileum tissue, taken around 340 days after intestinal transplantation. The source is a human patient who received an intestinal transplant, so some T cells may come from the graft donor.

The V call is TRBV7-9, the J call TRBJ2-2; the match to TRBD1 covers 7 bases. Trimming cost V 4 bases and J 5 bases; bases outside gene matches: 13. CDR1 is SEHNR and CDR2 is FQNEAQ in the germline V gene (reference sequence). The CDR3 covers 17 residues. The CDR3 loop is CASSSQTGVEGTGELFF. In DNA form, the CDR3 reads TGTGCCAGCAGCTCGCAAACAGGGGTAGAAGGGACCGGGGAGCTGTTTTTT.

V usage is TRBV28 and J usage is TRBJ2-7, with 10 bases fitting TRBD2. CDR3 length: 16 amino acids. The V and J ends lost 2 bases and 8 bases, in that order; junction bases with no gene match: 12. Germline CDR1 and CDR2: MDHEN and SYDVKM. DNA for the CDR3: TGTGCCAGCAGTTTACCAGCCGGGACTAGCGTTGTCAAGCAGTACTTC. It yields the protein CASSLPAGTSVVKQYF.

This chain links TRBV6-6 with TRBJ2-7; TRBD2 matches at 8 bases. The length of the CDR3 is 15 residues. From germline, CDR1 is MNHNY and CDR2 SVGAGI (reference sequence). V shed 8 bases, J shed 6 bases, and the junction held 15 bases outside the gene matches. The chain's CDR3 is CASLRSGLGRTEQYF. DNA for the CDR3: TGTGCCAGCCTTCGGTCGGGACTAGGACGTACCGAGCAGTACTTC.

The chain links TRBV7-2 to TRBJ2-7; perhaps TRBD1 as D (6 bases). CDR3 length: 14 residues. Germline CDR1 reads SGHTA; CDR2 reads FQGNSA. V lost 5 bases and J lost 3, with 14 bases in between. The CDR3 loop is CASSPRTANYEQYF. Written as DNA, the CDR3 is TGTGCCAGCAGCCCGCGGACAGCAAACTACGAGCAGTACTTC.

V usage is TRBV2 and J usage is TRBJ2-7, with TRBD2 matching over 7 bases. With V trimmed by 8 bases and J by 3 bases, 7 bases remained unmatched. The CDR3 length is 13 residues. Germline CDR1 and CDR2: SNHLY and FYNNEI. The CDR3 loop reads CASGGGVSYEQYF. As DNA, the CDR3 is TGTGCCAGCGGGGGGGGAGTTAGCTACGAGCAGTACTTC.

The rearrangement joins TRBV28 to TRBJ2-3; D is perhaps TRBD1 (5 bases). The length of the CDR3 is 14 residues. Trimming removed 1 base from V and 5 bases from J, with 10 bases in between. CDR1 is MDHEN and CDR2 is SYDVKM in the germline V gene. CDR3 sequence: CASSLSGAGDTQYF. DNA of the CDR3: TGTGCCAGCAGTTTATCTGGGGCTGGAGATACGCAGTATTTT.

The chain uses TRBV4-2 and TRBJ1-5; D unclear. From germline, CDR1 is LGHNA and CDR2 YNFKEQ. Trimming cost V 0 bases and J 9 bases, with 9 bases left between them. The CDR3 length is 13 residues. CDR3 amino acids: CASSQDLDMPQHF. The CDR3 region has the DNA TGTGCCAGCAGCCAAGATCTCGACATGCCCCAGCATTTT.

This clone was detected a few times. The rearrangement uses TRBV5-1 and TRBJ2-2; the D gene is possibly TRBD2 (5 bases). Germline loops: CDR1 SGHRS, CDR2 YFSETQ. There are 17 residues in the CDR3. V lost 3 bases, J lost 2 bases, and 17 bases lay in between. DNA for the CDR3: TGCGCCAGCAGCTCAACCGCTAGCTCCGTTAACACCGGGGAGCTGTTTTTT. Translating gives CASSSTASSVNTGELFF.

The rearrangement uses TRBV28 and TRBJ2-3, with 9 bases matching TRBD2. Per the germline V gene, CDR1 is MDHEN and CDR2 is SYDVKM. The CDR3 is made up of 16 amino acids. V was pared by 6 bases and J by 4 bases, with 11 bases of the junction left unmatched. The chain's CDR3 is CASSRWGAGGADTQYF. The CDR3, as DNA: TGTGCCAGCAGCCGTTGGGGAGCGGGGGGCGCAGATACGCAGTATTTT.

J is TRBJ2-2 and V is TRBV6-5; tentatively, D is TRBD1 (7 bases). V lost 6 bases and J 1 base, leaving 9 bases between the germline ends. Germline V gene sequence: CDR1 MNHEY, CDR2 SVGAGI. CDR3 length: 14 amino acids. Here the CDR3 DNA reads TGTGCCAGCAGCCAGGGGGGGAACACCGGGGAGCTGTTTTTT. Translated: CASSQGGNTGELFF.

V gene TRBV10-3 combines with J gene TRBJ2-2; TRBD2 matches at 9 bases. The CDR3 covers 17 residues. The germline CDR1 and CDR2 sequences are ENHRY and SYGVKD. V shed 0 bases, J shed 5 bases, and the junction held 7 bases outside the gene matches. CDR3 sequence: CAISESGLAGRTGELFF. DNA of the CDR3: TGTGCCATCAGTGAGTCGGGGCTAGCGGGGCGAACCGGGGAGCTGTTTTTT.

The CDR3 coding sequence is TGTGCCAGCAGTTTTTCTTCCGGGACACCATATGGCTACACCTTC. It translates to CASSFSSGTPYGYTF. V gene TRBV27 combines with J gene TRBJ1-2; D might be TRBD1 (6 bases). V lost 3 bases to trimming and J lost 5 bases, with 16 bases between them. CDR3 length: 15 residues. Germline V gives CDR1 MNHEY, CDR2 SMNVEV (reference sequence).

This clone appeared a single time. The CDR3 here is CASSYSRGQGDSPLHF. The CDR3 DNA is TGTGCCAGCAGTTACTCTAGGGGACAGGGTGATTCACCCCTCCACTTT. The V and J genes are TRBV6-5 and TRBJ1-6, with TRBD1 matching 9 bases. Germline trimming cut 0 bases from V and 8 bases from J; bases unmatched to any gene: 5. The CDR3 has 16 amino acids. Germline CDR1 reads MNHEY; CDR2 reads SVGAGI.

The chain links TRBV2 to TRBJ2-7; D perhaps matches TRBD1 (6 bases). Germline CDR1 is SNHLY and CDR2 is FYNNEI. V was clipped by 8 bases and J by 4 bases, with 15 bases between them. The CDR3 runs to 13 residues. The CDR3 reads CASLWTDSYEQYF. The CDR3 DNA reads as TGTGCCAGCCTCTGGACAGACTCGTACGAGCAGTACTTC.

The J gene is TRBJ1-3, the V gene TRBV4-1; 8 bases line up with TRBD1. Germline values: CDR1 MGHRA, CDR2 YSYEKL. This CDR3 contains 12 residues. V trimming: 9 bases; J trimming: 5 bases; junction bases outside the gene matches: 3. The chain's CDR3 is CASTGGRNTIYF. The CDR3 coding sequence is TGCGCCAGTACAGGGGGTCGAAACACCATATATTTT.

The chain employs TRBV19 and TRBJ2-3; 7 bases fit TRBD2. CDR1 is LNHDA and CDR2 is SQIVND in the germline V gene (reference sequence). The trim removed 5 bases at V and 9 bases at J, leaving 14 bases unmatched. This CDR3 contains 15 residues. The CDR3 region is CASSLQDTAGDTQYF. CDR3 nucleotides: TGTGCCAGTAGTCTCCAGGACACGGCGGGGGACACGCAGTATTTT.

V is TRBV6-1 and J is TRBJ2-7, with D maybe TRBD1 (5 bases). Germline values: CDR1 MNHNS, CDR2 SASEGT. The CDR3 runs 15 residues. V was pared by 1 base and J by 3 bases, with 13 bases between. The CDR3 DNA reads TGTGCCAGCAGTGAAGGGCAGGGCGCGCTCTACGAGCAGTACTTC. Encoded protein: CASSEGQGALYEQYF.

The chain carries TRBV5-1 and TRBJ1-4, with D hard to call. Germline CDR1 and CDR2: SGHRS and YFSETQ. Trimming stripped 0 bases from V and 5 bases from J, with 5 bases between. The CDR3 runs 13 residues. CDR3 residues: CASSLVQNEKLFF. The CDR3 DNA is TGCGCCAGCAGCTTGGTTCAGAATGAAAAACTGTTTTTT.

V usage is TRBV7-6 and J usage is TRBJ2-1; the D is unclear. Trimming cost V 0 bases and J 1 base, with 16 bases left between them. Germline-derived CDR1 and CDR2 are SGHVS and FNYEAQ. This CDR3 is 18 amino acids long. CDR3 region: CASSLAYIYSLSYNEQFF. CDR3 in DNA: TGTGCCAGCAGCTTAGCATATATTTACTCTTTATCCTACAATGAGCAGTTCTTC. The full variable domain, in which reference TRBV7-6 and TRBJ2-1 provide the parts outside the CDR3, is GAGVSQSPRYKVTKRGQDVALRCDPISGHVSLYWYRQALGQGPEFLTYFNYEAQQDKSGLPNDRFSAERPEGSISTLTIQRTEQRDSAMYRCASSLAYIYSLSYNEQFFGPGTRLTVL.

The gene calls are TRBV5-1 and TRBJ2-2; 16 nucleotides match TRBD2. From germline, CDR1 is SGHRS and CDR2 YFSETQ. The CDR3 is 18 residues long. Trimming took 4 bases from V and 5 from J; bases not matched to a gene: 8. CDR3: CASSAGTSGGAWTGELFF. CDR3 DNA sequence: TGCGCCAGCAGCGCCGGGACTAGCGGGGGGGCTTGGACCGGGGAGCTGTTTTTT. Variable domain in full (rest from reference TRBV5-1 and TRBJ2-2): KAGVTQTPRYLIKTRGQQVTLSCSPISGHRSVSWYQQTPGQGLQFLFEYFSETQRNKGNFPGRFSGRQFSNSRSEMNVSTLELGDSALYLCASSAGTSGGAWTGELFFGEGSRLTVL.

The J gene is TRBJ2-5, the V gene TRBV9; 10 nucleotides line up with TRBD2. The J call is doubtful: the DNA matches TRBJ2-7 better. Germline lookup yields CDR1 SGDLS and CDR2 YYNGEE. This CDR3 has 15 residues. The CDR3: CASSVASSGSYEQYF. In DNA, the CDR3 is TGTGCCAGCAGCGTAGCTTCTAGCGGGAGTTACGAGCAGTACTTC.

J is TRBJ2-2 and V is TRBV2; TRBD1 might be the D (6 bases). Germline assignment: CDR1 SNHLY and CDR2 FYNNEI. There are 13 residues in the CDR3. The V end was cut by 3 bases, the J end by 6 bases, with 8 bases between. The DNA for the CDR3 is TGTGCCAGCAGTGACAGGGGAGCCGGGGAGCTGTTTTTT. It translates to CASSDRGAGELFF.

CDR3 region: CASRMTSGTDNEQFF. The DNA of the CDR3 is TGTGCCAGCAGGATGACTAGCGGGACGGACAATGAGCAGTTCTTC. This chain connects TRBV21-1 to TRBJ2-1; whether TRBD2, the table's D call, matches the DNA was not checked. TRBV21-1 is reported as a pseudogene. The CDR3 extends over 15 amino acids.

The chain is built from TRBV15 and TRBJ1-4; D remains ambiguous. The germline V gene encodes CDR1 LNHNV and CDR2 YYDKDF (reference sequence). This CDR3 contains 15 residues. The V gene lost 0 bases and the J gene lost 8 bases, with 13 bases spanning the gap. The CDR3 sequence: CATSRDRQGREKLFF. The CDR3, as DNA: TGTGCCACCAGCAGAGATCGGCAAGGCAGGGAAAAACTGTTTTTT.

The CDR3: CASSSGLAFFDEQFF. CDR3 DNA: TGTGCCAGCAGCTCGGGACTAGCGTTTTTTGATGAGCAGTTCTTC. V gene TRBV9 combines with J gene TRBJ2-1, with TRBD2 matching 10 bases. This CDR3 comprises 15 residues. Germline V gene lookup returns CDR1 SGDLS and CDR2 YYNGEE. J was trimmed by 8 bases and V by 4 bases; bases with no gene match: 9.

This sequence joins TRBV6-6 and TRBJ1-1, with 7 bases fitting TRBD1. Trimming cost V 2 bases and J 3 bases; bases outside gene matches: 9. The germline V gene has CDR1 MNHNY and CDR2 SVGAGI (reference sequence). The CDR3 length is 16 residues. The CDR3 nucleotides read TGTGCCAGCAGTTACGTGACAGGGAGATGGGACACTGAAGCTTTCTTT. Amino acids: CASSYVTGRWDTEAFF.

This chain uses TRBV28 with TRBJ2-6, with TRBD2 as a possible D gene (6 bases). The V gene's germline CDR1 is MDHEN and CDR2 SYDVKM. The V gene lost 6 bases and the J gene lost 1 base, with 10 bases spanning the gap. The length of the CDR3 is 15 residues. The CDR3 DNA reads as TGTGCCAGCAGCGGGGGAACTTCTGGGGCCAACGTCCTGACTTTC. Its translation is CASSGGTSGANVLTF.

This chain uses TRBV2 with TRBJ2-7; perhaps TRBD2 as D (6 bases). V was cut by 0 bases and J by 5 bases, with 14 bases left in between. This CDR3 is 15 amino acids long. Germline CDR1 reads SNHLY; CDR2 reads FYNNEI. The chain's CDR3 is CASSEAEGGTDEQYF. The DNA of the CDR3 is TGTGCCAGCAGTGAAGCGGAGGGTGGGACCGACGAGCAGTACTTC. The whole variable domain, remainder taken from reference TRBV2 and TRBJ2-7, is EPEVTQTPSHQVTQMGQEVILRCVPISNHLYFYWYRQILGQKVEFLVSFYNNEISEKSEIFDDQFSVERPDGSNFTLKIRSTKLEDSAMYFCASSEAEGGTDEQYFGPGTRLTVT.

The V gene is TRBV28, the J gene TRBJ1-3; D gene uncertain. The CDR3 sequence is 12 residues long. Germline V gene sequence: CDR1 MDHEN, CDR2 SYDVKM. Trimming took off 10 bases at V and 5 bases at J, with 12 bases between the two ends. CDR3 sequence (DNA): TGTGCCACCACAGACGGTAGAAACACCATATATTTT. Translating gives CATTDGRNTIYF.

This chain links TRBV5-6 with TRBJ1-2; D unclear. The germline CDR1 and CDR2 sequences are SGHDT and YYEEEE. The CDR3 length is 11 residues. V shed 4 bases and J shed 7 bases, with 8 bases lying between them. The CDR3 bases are TGTGCCAGCAGCGTAACAAGTGGCTACACCTTC. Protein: CASSVTSGYTF. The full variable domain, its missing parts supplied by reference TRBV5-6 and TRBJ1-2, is DAGVTQSPTHLIKTRGQQVTLRCSPKSGHDTVSWYQQALGQGPQFIFQYYEEEERQRGNFPDRFSGHQFPNYSSELNVNALLLGDSALYLCASSVTSGYTFGSGTRLTVV.

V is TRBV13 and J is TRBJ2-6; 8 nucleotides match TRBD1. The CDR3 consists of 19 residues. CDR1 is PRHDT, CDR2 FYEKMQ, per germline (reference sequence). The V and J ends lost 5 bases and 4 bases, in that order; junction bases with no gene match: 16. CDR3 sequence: CASSLRDRRTWGGANVLTF. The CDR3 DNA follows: TGTGCCAGCAGCCTACGGGACAGGAGGACTTGGGGAGGGGCCAACGTCCTGACTTTC.